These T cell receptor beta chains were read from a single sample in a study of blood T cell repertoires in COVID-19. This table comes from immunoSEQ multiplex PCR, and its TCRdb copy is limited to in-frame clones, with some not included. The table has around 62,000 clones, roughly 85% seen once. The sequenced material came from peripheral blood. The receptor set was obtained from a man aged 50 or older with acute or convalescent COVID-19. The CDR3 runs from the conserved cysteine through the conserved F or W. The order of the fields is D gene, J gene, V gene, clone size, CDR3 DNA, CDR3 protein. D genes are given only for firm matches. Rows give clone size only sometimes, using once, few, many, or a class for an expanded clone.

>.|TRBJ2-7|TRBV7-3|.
TGTGCCAGCAGCTTAAACGGGGGAGGTGAGCAGTACTTC
CASSLNGGGEQYF
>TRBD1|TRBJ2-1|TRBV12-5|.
TGTGCTAGTGGTACCTGGACAGGACCCGGGAATGAGCAGTTCTTC
CASGTWTGPGNEQFF
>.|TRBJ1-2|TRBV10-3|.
TGTGCCATCAGTGAAGACTCTAACTATGGCTACACCTTC
CAISEDSNYGYTF
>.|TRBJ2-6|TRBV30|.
TGTGCCTGGAGTGCCGAGGGGGCCAACGTCCTGACTTTC
CAWSAEGANVLTF
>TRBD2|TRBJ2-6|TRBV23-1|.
TGCGCCAGCAGTCGGGTGCGGGGGGGCTCTGGGGCCAACGTCCTGACTTTC
CASSRVRGGSGANVLTF
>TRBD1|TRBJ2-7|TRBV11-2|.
TGTGCCAGCAGCGACCCGGGACAGGGAAGGTACGAGCAGTACTTC
CASSDPGQGRYEQYF
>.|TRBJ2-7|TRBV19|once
TGTGCCAGTAGCCGGACAGGGAGGGGCGAGCAGTACTTC
CASSRTGRGEQYF
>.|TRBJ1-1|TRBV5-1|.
TGCGCCAGCAGCCTAAGGGGTGAAGCTTTCTTT
CASSLRGEAFF
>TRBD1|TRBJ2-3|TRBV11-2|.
TGTGCCAGCCGCTGGGGCGGGACAGGTGTGGATACGCAGTATTTT
CASRWGGTGVDTQYF
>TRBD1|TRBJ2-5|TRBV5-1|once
TGCGCCAGCAGTTCGACAGGGGGAGAGACCCAGTACTTC
CASSSTGGETQYF
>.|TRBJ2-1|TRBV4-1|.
TGCGCCAGCAGCCAAGGAATAGGGGTCAATGAGCAGTTCTTC
CASSQGIGVNEQFF
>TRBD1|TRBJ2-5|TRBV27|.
TGTGCCAGCAGTTTCGCCGGACAGGGGATGAAGACCCAGTACTTC
CASSFAGQGMKTQYF
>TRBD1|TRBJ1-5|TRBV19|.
TGTGCCAGTACCCCTACTGCTGGGACAGTGATACTTAGCAATCAGCCCCAGCATTTT
CASTPTAGTVILSNQPQHF
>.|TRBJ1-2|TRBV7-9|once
TGTGCCAGCAGCTTAGGGTCCCGTGCAGGGCGGAATGGCTACACCTTC
CASSLGSRAGRNGYTF
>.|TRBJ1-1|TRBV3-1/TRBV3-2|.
TGTGCCAGCAGCCATAGGACAGCAAACACTGAAGCTTTCTTT
CASSHRTANTEAFF
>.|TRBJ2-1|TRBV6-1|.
TGTGCCGGTTCTAGCGTAGGGCACAATGAGCAGTTCTTC
CAGSSVGHNEQFF
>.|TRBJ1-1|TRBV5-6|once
TGTGCCAGCAGCTTGGACCCGTCCTCGTACATCGAGGTCGAAGCTTTCTTT
CASSLDPSSYIEVEAFF
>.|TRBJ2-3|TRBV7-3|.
TGTGCCAGCAGCTATGGACAGCGCACAGATACGCAGTATTTT
CASSYGQRTDTQYF
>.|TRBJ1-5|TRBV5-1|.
TGCGCCAGCAGCTTGGAAGGAGGGGGCAATCAGCCCCAGCATTTT
CASSLEGGGNQPQHF
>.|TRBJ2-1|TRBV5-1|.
TGCGCCAGCAGCTTGGCGACAGCCAACAATGAGCAGTTCTTC
CASSLATANNEQFF
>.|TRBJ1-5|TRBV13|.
TGTGCCAGCAGCTTAGGACAACAGCCCCAGCATTTT
CASSLGQQPQHF
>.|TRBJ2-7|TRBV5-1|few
TGCGCCAGCAGCTTGGTCCGAGCCTACGAGCAGTACTTC
CASSLVRAYEQYF
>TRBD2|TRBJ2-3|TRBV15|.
TGTGCCACCAGCAGACCGGCGGGGGGGGCAGGGACAGATACGCAGTATTTT
CATSRPAGGAGTDTQYF
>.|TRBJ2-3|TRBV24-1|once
TGTGCCACCAATCGAGCAAACACAGATACGCAGTATTTT
CATNRANTDTQYF
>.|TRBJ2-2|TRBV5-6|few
TGTGCCAGCAGCGTAAGCAACACCGGGGAGCTGTTTTTT
CASSVSNTGELFF
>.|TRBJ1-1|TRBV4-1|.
TGCGCCAGCAGCCAAGGTGGGGCGAGGACAGTCAAGAACACTGAAGCTTTCTTT
CASSQGGARTVKNTEAFF
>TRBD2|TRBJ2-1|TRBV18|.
TGTGCCAGCTCACCCGGGACTAGCGGGGTGAATGAGCAGTTCTTC
CASSPGTSGVNEQFF
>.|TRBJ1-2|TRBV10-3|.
TGTGCCATCAGCGGAGGAGGGGTGGGCTACACCTTC
CAISGGGVGYTF
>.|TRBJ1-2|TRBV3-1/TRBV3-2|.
TGTGCCAGCAGCCAAGAGTTTAGCTATGGCTACACCTTC
CASSQEFSYGYTF
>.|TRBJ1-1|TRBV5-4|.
TGTGCCAGCAGCCCCGGAGGGACTTTGAACACTGAAGCTTTCTTT
CASSPGGTLNTEAFF
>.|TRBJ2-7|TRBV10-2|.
TGCGCCAGCAGGGCCGAGGGTTATAGCTCCTACGAGCAGTACTTC
CASRAEGYSSYEQYF
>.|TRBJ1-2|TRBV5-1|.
TGCGCCAGCAGCTTGGGGCAGGGAAGCTATGGCTACACCTTC
CASSLGQGSYGYTF
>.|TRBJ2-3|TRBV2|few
TGTGCCAGCACCAGAGACTCTTTTAGCACAGATACGCAGTATTTT
CASTRDSFSTDTQYF
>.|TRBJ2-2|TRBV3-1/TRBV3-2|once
TGTGCCAGCAGCGAAATAGGGGGTGGATGGGCCGGGGAGCTGTTTTTT
CASSEIGGGWAGELFF
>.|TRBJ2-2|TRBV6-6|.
TGTGCCAGCAATATCCTCGAGCACACCGGGGAGCTGTTTTTT
CASNILEHTGELFF
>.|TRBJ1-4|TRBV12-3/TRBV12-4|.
TGTGCCAGCACTCCGGGGGGTCGGGAAAAACTGTTTTTT
CASTPGGREKLFF